The 21 T cell receptor beta chains below were found in one sample sequenced in a study of Ad26.COV2.S vaccination and SARS-CoV-2 variants. Treatment described: over 15 received Ad26.COV2.S at low or high dose, single or two shots; roughly five received placebo; per-sample allocation not given. The samples were gathered on day 63 after the first injection of vaccine or placebo. This table comes from immunoSEQ multiplex PCR, and its TCRdb copy is limited to in-frame clones, with some not included. Of about 320,000 clones in the sample, 70% to 90% were seen once. This specimen consisted of peripheral blood, obtained in a trial of Ad26.COV2.S vaccine versus placebo. All receptors come from a person aged 18-65 years who received the Ad26.COV2.S COVID-19 vaccine or a placebo.

This clone came up once. V is TRBV5-6 and J is TRBJ2-7; the match to TRBD1 covers 7 bases. This CDR3 contains 14 residues. The J segment lost 6 bases and the V segment lost 3 bases, leaving 9 bases of the junction unmatched. Germline CDR1 and CDR2: SGHDT and YYEEEE. The CDR3 nucleotides are TGTGCCAGCAGCTATCCGGGACAGCTTCGCGAGCAGTACTTC. Protein product: CASSYPGQLREQYF.

The rearrangement uses TRBV25-1 and TRBJ2-1, with 7 bases lining up with TRBD1. V was clipped by 2 bases and J by 0 bases; unmatched bases: 10. Germline loops: CDR1 MGHDK, CDR2 SYGVNS. The CDR3 sequence is 18 residues long. The DNA for the CDR3 is TGTGCCAGCAGTGAACGGACAGGAGGATCATTCTCCTACAATGAGCAGTTCTTC. It codes for CASSERTGGSFSYNEQFF.

This chain connects TRBV2 to TRBJ2-7, with 8 bases lining up with TRBD1. There are 13 residues in the CDR3. V lost 6 bases, J lost 4 bases, and 5 bases stayed unmatched. Germline V lookup: CDR1 SNHLY, CDR2 FYNNEI. CDR3 coding DNA: TGTGCCAGCAGAAAAGGACAGGGTTACGAGCAGTACTTC. The encoded protein is CASRKGQGYEQYF.

The rearrangement links TRBV5-1 to TRBJ1-2, with D possibly matching TRBD1 (5 bases). The CDR3 has 12 amino acids. The V gene lost 2 bases and the J gene lost 7 bases, with 9 bases spanning the gap. Germline V gene lookup returns CDR1 SGHRS and CDR2 YFSETQ. The CDR3 reads CASSFDQGGYTF. Here the CDR3 DNA reads TGCGCCAGCAGCTTTGATCAGGGTGGCTACACCTTC. Full variable domain (missing parts from reference TRBV5-1 and TRBJ1-2): KAGVTQTPRYLIKTRGQQVTLSCSPISGHRSVSWYQQTPGQGLQFLFEYFSETQRNKGNFPGRFSGRQFSNSRSEMNVSTLELGDSALYLCASSFDQGGYTFGSGTRLTVV.

Worth noting for this clone: A much bigger clone sits one base away, suggesting this may be a read error. This sequence joins TRBV6-6 and TRBJ2-7, with 10 bases lining up with TRBD1. Per germline, CDR1 MNHNY and CDR2 SVGAGI (reference sequence). V trimming: 0 bases; J trimming: 6 bases; junction bases outside the gene matches: 2. This CDR3 spans 14 amino acids. The CDR3 loop reads CASSYSRDRGEQYF. The CDR3 DNA follows: TGTGCCAGCAGTTACTCAAGGGACAGGGGCGAGCAGTACTTC.

V gene TRBV6-1 combines with J gene TRBJ1-2; D uncertain. The germline gives CDR1 MNHNS, CDR2 SASEGT. The CDR3 is 13 residues long. Trimming cost V 3 bases and J 8 bases, with 13 bases left between them. The DNA for the CDR3 is TGTGCCAGCAGTGAGATTGCTCTCAGCGGCTACACCTTC. Its translation is CASSEIALSGYTF.

The sample holds a few counts of this clone. The chain carries TRBV5-1 and TRBJ1-2; D not certain. The CDR3 totals 15 residues. V was trimmed by 3 bases and J by 4 bases, leaving 16 bases between them. Germline V gene sequence: CDR1 SGHRS, CDR2 YFSETQ. The DNA of the CDR3 is TGCGCCAGCAGCTACGACCCGTCCGGCCTCTATGGCTACACCTTC. Its translation: CASSYDPSGLYGYTF.

This clone was detected only once. This chain joins TRBV2 and TRBJ1-1; D is uncertain. CDR1 is SNHLY and CDR2 is FYNNEI in the germline V gene. V lost 1 base and J lost 3, with 9 bases in between. CDR3 length equals 14 residues. The CDR3: CASSEVARDTEAFF. The CDR3 bases are TGTGCCAGCAGTGAAGTGGCCAGAGACACTGAAGCTTTCTTT.

This chain connects TRBV28 to TRBJ2-2; 7 bases are shared with TRBD2. Germline loops: CDR1 MDHEN, CDR2 SYDVKM. The CDR3 runs to 15 residues. V lost 3 bases to trimming and J lost 1 base; unmatched junction nucleotides: 2. CDR3 sequence: CASSLGGKNTGELFF. CDR3 sequence (DNA): TGTGCCAGCAGTTTGGGGGGGAAGAACACCGGGGAGCTGTTTTTT.

This clone showed up just a few times. The V gene is TRBV5-4, the J gene TRBJ1-1; a weak D match, TRBD1 (5 bases). The CDR3 extends over 13 amino acids. Trimming removed 5 bases at V and 6 bases at J, with 14 bases between. Germline loops: CDR1 SGHNT, CDR2 YYREEE (reference sequence). This CDR3 is CASREEQEAEAFF. CDR3 nucleotide sequence: TGTGCCAGCAGAGAGGAACAGGAAGCTGAAGCTTTCTTT.

This rearrangement joins TRBV6-2 or TRBV6-3 to TRBJ2-2; 7 bases line up with TRBD2. Germline CDR1 and CDR2: MNHEY and SVGEGT. The CDR3 covers 15 residues. V shed 5 bases and J 5 bases; nucleotides not matched to a gene: 8. The CDR3: CASSDPGRVTGELFF. As DNA, the CDR3 is TGTGCCAGCAGTGACCCGGGGAGGGTTACCGGGGAGCTGTTTTTT.

This sequence joins TRBV11-2 and TRBJ2-3; 11 nucleotides agree with TRBD2. Germline trimming cut 5 bases from V and 1 base from J; bases unmatched to any gene: 8. CDR1 SGHAT and CDR2 FQNNGV come from the germline V gene. There are 17 residues in the CDR3. In DNA form, the CDR3 reads TGTGCCAGCAGCCACAATATAGCGGGGGGGGGCACAGATACGCAGTATTTT. This sequence encodes CASSHNIAGGGTDTQYF.

The rearrangement joins TRBV25-1 to TRBJ1-1, with D possibly TRBD1 on 6 matching bases. The CDR3 length is 12 residues. Germline V gene data show CDR1 as MGHDK and CDR2 as SYGVNS. V was shortened by 6 bases and J by 7 bases, with 12 bases between the two germline ends. In nucleotides, the CDR3 is TGTGCCAGCAGGAGGGGGGTAAGTGAAGCTTTCTTT. Translating gives CASRRGVSEAFF.

V is TRBV3-1 (or the pseudogene TRBV3-2) and J is TRBJ1-1; D not certain. CDR1 and CDR2 (germline): LGHDT, YNNKEL (reference sequence). CDR3 size: 12 residues. Trimming removed 1 base at V and 6 bases at J, with 6 bases between. CDR3 sequence reads: CASSQAGAEAFF. CDR3 nucleotide sequence: TGTGCCAGCAGCCAAGCCGGGGCTGAAGCTTTCTTT.

This chain connects TRBV3-1 (or the pseudogene TRBV3-2) to TRBJ2-7; TRBD2 matches at 10 bases. CDR1 is LGHDT and CDR2 is YNNKEL in the germline V gene (reference sequence). Losses at the gene ends were 4 bases for V and 2 bases for J; bases not matched to a gene: 8. The CDR3 sequence is 16 residues long. CDR3 nucleotide sequence: TGTGCCAGCAGCCCGCTGACTAGCGGGTTTACCTACGAGCAGTACTTC. As protein: CASSPLTSGFTYEQYF.

V gene TRBV5-6 combines with J gene TRBJ1-1; 9 bases are a match to TRBD1. With 0 bases clipped from V and 3 bases from J, the junction kept 6 bases outside the gene matches. Germline V lookup: CDR1 SGHDT, CDR2 YYEEEE. This CDR3 comprises 16 residues. The chain's CDR3 is CASSLGTGGGHTEAFF. The CDR3 DNA is TGTGCCAGCAGCTTGGGTACAGGGGGCGGACACACTGAAGCTTTCTTT.

The chain has TRBV12-5 and TRBJ1-1, with 9 bases that match TRBD1. Losses at the gene ends were 6 bases for V and 4 bases for J; bases not matched to a gene: 6. This CDR3 has 14 amino acids. Germline V CDR1 and CDR2: LGHNT, FRNRAP. DNA for the CDR3: TGTGCTAGTGGACCCCTGACAGGGGGCACTGAAGCTTTCTTT. This codes for CASGPLTGGTEAFF.

The genes are TRBV4-3 and TRBJ2-4; D possibly corresponds to TRBD2 (7 bases). Germline V gene data show CDR1 as LGHNA and CDR2 as YSLEER. Trimming left V 3 bases short and J 9 bases short, with 30 bases between. There are 19 residues in the CDR3. CDR3 DNA sequence: TGCGCCAGCAGCCAGACCCCAGCCATCGACAGAGGGAGGGGGAGCATTCAGTACTTC. Translating gives CASSQTPAIDRGRGSIQYF.

The chain carries TRBV13 and TRBJ2-7; 7 positions agree with TRBD1. Germline values: CDR1 PRHDT, CDR2 FYEKMQ (reference sequence). This CDR3 has 13 amino acids. Trimming at V came to 6 bases and at J to 1 base, leaving 3 bases not matched to a gene. CDR3 region: CASRSTGSYEQYF. DNA for the CDR3: TGTGCCAGCAGATCGACAGGGTCCTACGAGCAGTACTTC.

The chain combines TRBV7-3 with TRBJ2-1, with TRBD2 matching 7 bases. The V gene end was trimmed by 4 bases and the J gene end by 1 base; junction bases not matched to a gene: 7. Germline V lookup: CDR1 SGHTA, CDR2 FQGTGA. This CDR3 is 16 amino acids long. This chain's CDR3 is CASSSLGGGSYNEQFF. DNA for the CDR3: TGTGCCAGCAGCTCACTTGGCGGGGGATCCTACAATGAGCAGTTCTTC.

This clone was observed once. The chain is built from TRBV3-1 (or the pseudogene TRBV3-2) and TRBJ2-3, with D tentatively TRBD1 (5 bases). CDR1 is LGHDT, CDR2 YNNKEL, per germline (reference sequence). The ends were cut back, 1 base at V and 2 bases at J, with 13 bases in the middle. This CDR3 contains 16 residues. The CDR3 DNA is TGTGCCAGCAGCCAAGGGGGCACTCGCTCCACAGATACGCAGTATTTT. Translated: CASSQGGTRSTDTQYF.